This TCR beta chain was profiled in a study of shared clonotypes between healthy human individuals (dated by TCRdb to about 2020). With respect to the entire study: A couple of women and a few men aged 18 to 49 years were included in the cohort. To increase sequencing depth and limit assay-specific biases, different laboratories used diverse techniques to prepare libraries and sequence TCR repertoires. Leukapheresis yielded between about 0.9 and 9 billion PBMCs per donor. For each donor, CD4 naive and CD4 memory were each run on three plates, CD8 naive on two plates, and CD8 memory on one plate. The study deeply sequenced blood TCR repertoires of several healthy adults to estimate repertoire size and the extent of clonotype sharing between individuals.

Study-level results and caveats: Compared with non-shared clonotypes, the clonotypes found in all four sorted-subset donors had higher generation probabilities. The genetic and exposure-history diversity represented was limited by the small number of donors. Based on pairwise subsampling, the degree of clonotype sharing among donors was expected to be affected by sequencing depth. Sharing across several donors was observed for about 4.8% of naive CD4, less than 4% of naive CD8, 2% to 2.5% of memory CD4, and 0.4% of memory CD8 clonotypes. Naive subsets generally had larger estimated clonotype richness than memory subsets. Sampling was limited to blood, and TCR repertoires in tissue likely differ from TCR repertoires in blood. Incomplete sequencing was indicated by rarefaction of sorted-subset datasets, despite the large sequencing depth.

Using the deep immunoSEQ assay, multiplex PCR amplified TCR CDR3 regions from genomic DNA. For each cell subset, the extracted genomic DNA was distributed evenly across all wells of several immunoSEQ 96-well plates, and each plate served as one replicate. For sorted subsets, about 0.2 ug genomic DNA, equal to about 30,000 T cell genomes, was loaded into each replicate PCR. Purified libraries were measured with a Qubit 3.0 fluorometer, size-checked on a Bioanalyzer 2100, and measured again with the KAPA Library Quantification kit. A separate single-read 150-cycle Illumina NextSeq 550 flow cell was used to sequence each immunoSEQ 96-well plate. The authors' pipeline ran thus. Because the immunoSEQ output held only junctional sequences and lacked quality scores, the filtering could not match the filtering applied to full-length reads. To assign V/J genes and CDR3, sequences were annotated using PyIR, a Python wrapper for IgBLAST v1.9, with IMGT germline references. Reads were removed for weak V/J assignments (E-value above 1e-6), missing CDR3, stop codons, out-of-frame junctions, or ambiguous translated residues. V3J clonotypes were defined as sequences sharing an identical inferred V gene, J gene, and CDR3 amino acid sequence. To compute the percentage overlap between repertoires, the number of shared unique clonotypes was divided by the size of the smaller repertoire. Repertoire richness was assessed with RTK rarefaction, the Chao1 estimator, and Recon v2.1 estimates of unobserved clonotypes. OLGA was used to compute generation probabilities for all TCRbeta clonotypes that the gDNA method yielded from a few donors. Held by TCRdb, this immuneACCESS table contains in-frame sequences only and omits some clones. Under half of the omission traces to an unresolved V gene where checked; the cause of the rest is unknown. V and J calls and clone size are as listed in that table; D and trimming were resolved from the DNA. A total of about 2.4 million clones appear in this sample, more than 80% of them only once. Over 0.12% of the sample is in the top ten clones.

Taken from the germline V gene (reference sequence), the CDR1 and CDR2 loops are MNHEY and SMNVEV. The CDR3 starts with the cysteine, ends with the phenylalanine, and has 14 residues. The retained sequence is limited to the CDR3, 42 bases, with the frame set at the first base. At the junction V is shortened by 5 bases and J by 3 bases; bases outside the gene matches: 3. The donors were healthy, HIV-negative adults who had no recently reported acute infections or vaccinations. Every donor was a Caucasian adult residing in Nashville, Tennessee, USA. CD4+ T cells were enriched by magnetic negative selection, after which naive cells were positively selected on CD45RA and the negative fraction was taken as the memory subset. After blood collection by leukapheresis, PBMCs were isolated using Ficoll-Histopaque density gradient centrifugation and then cryopreserved in the vapor phase of liquid nitrogen. Purity and quantity of every magnetically sorted T cell population were checked by analytical flow cytometry. Genomic DNA was isolated from each sorted fraction and quantified by UV absorbance on a Nanodrop 2000c.

Comments on this clone: Its binding antigen is unknown. Per-base qualities were not stored, and no clone one base away is much larger.

This clonotype originated in a man aged 18 to 35 in good health. The chain is encoded by TRBV27 joined to TRBJ2-7, with 11 bases in between that match TRBD2. Sequencing input: naive CD4+ T cells sorted from blood. The cell subset or site label of this sample denotes: CD45RA+ positively selected. This receptor carries the CDR3 CASSISGRVYEQYF. The sequenced DNA: TGTGCCAGCAGTATTAGCGGGAGGGTCTACGAGCAGTACTTC.